These 14 T cell receptor beta chains were all obtained from the same sample, sequenced in a study of shared clonotypes between healthy human individuals. The assay was immunoSEQ multiplex PCR, and TCRdb's table has in-frame clones only and misses some. The sample has about a million clones, 60% to 80% seen once. The sequenced sample was memory CD4+ T cells from PBMCs. As for subset: CD45RA-negative fraction. These receptors were obtained from a man between 18 and 29 years old in good health. Some clones in this sample may be carry-over from other donors' samples.

V is TRBV9 and J is TRBJ2-1, with D hard to call. Per the germline V gene, CDR1 is SGDLS and CDR2 is YYNGEE. This CDR3 has 13 amino acids. V was clipped by 0 bases and J by 7 bases, with 8 bases between them. The DNA of the CDR3 is TGTGCCAGCAGCGTAGCTACTGTAAATGAGCAGTTCTTC. Translating it yields CASSVATVNEQFF.

This clone occurred once. This chain links TRBV2 with TRBJ2-1, with 8 bases that match TRBD1. Unmatched junction bases numbered 11, after V lost 6 bases and J lost 4 bases. Germline CDR1 and CDR2: SNHLY and FYNNEI. This CDR3 region has 16 residues. CDR3 sequence: CASRGLTGALYNEQFF. CDR3 coding DNA: TGTGCCAGCAGGGGGTTGACAGGGGCACTATACAATGAGCAGTTCTTC.

V and J are TRBV7-6 and TRBJ2-5; 9 bases agree with TRBD2. The CDR3 has 16 amino acids. With V trimmed by 5 bases and J by 5 bases, 12 bases remained unmatched. CDR1 and CDR2 from the germline V gene are SGHVS and FNYEAQ. Written as DNA, the CDR3 is TGTGCCAGCAGCGCGGGAGGGGCTAGCGGGCGGGAGACCCAGTACTTC. Protein: CASSAGGASGRETQYF.

This clone was observed a few times. This sequence joins TRBV28 and TRBJ2-5; weak D call: TRBD2 (5 bases). Trimming stripped 3 bases from V and 1 base from J, with 12 bases between. This CDR3 region has 15 residues. Germline V lookup: CDR1 MDHEN, CDR2 SYDVKM. In DNA, the CDR3 is TGTGCCAGCAGTTTTTGGGCCCGGGGCCAAGAGACCCAGTACTTC. This gives the protein CASSFWARGQETQYF.

This CDR3 reads CASSSDRGRGLSNTGELFF. In nucleotides, the CDR3 is TGTGCCAGCAGCTCGGACAGGGGGCGAGGTTTATCGAACACCGGGGAGCTGTTTTTT. This chain uses TRBV7-9 with TRBJ2-2; 11 bases line up with TRBD1. Losses at the gene ends were 4 bases for V and 0 bases for J; bases not matched to a gene: 10. The germline gives CDR1 SEHNR, CDR2 FQNEAQ (reference sequence). The length of the CDR3 is 19 residues.

The chain combines TRBV7-8 with TRBJ2-7; 8 bases map to TRBD1. The CDR3 extends over 14 amino acids. The germline V gene has CDR1 SGHVS and CDR2 FQNEAQ. The junction had 3 bases not matched to a gene; V was cut back by 3 bases and J by 2 bases. This CDR3 reads CASSFGTGTYEQYF. Written as DNA, the CDR3 is TGTGCCAGCAGCTTCGGGACAGGTACCTACGAGCAGTACTTC.

This chain connects TRBV2 to TRBJ2-5, with 11 positions matching TRBD2. The CDR3 is 15 residues long. The germline gives CDR1 SNHLY, CDR2 FYNNEI. V lost 5 bases and J lost 2; bases outside the gene matches: 4. The chain's CDR3 is CASSPRLAGQETQYF. CDR3 DNA sequence: TGTGCCAGCAGTCCAAGACTAGCGGGACAAGAGACCCAGTACTTC.

Note on this clone: At the DNA level, this CDR3 is encoded by other sequences in the same sample as well. The gene calls are TRBV18 and TRBJ2-2, with D perhaps matching TRBD1 (5 bases). This CDR3 has 14 residues. The germline gives CDR1 KGHSH, CDR2 LQKENI. Trimming took 0 bases from V and 5 from J, leaving 7 bases between them. For the CDR3, the DNA is TGTGCCAGCTCACCACCGGGGCGAACCGGGGAGCTGTTTTTT. It encodes CASSPPGRTGELFF.

V is TRBV5-1 and J is TRBJ2-3; 8 bases agree with TRBD2. V trimming: 3 bases; J trimming: 3 bases; junction bases outside the gene matches: 3. Germline lookup yields CDR1 SGHRS and CDR2 YFSETQ. The CDR3 is 14 amino acids. As DNA, the CDR3 is TGCGCCAGCAGCTCAGCGGGAGAGACAGATACGCAGTATTTT. It codes for CASSSAGETDTQYF.

V gene TRBV19 combines with J gene TRBJ2-1, with 7 nucleotides matching TRBD1. The V segment lost 5 bases and the J segment 6 bases; nucleotides outside the gene matches: 10. Germline V gene sequence: CDR1 LNHDA, CDR2 SQIVND (reference sequence). The CDR3 length is 15 residues. This chain's CDR3 is CASSLRGRWGNEQFF. The CDR3 region has the DNA TGTGCCAGTAGTTTAAGGGGGCGATGGGGCAATGAGCAGTTCTTC.

Comments on this clone: Distinct nucleotide sequences in the sample also encode this CDR3. This rearrangement joins TRBV18 to TRBJ2-7; D unresolved. CDR1 KGHSH and CDR2 LQKENI come from the germline V gene. V lost 6 bases and J 4 bases, leaving 10 bases between the germline ends. The CDR3 consists of 12 residues. CDR3 in amino acids: CASSPDPYEQYF. The DNA for the CDR3 is TGTGCCAGCTCCCCCGACCCTTACGAGCAGTACTTC. The variable domain in full, completed from reference TRBV18 and TRBJ2-7, reads NAGVMQNPRHLVRRRGQEARLRCSPMKGHSHVYWYRQLPEEGLKFMVYLQKENIIDESGMPKERFSAEFPKEGPSILRIQQVVRGDSAAYFCASSPDPYEQYFGPGTRLTVT.

This clone was detected a few times. The same CDR3 can be traced to other DNA sequences in this sample. This chain joins TRBV18 and TRBJ2-7, with unresolved D. Trimming stripped 4 bases from V and 3 bases from J, with 4 bases between. Germline CDR1 is KGHSH and CDR2 is LQKENI. This CDR3 contains 11 residues. Here the CDR3 reads CASSLGYEQYF. CDR3 DNA sequence: TGTGCCAGCTCACTAGGCTACGAGCAGTACTTC.

V usage is TRBV5-1 and J usage is TRBJ2-7; possible D gene TRBD2, 6 bases. Trimming cost V 1 base and J 0 bases, with 14 bases left between them. There are 16 residues in the CDR3. Germline-derived CDR1 and CDR2 are SGHRS and YFSETQ. CDR3 in amino acids: CASSLYASEASYEQYF. Here the CDR3 DNA reads TGCGCCAGCAGCTTGTATGCTAGCGAGGCCTCCTACGAGCAGTACTTC.

In its sample, this clone was seen a few times. This chain joins TRBV29-1 and TRBJ2-5; no clear D. V lost 2 bases and J 7 bases, leaving 11 bases between the germline ends. CDR3 length: 12 amino acids. Germline V gene data show CDR1 as SQVTM and CDR2 as ANQGSEA. CDR3 loop: CSVEQGFGTQYF. The DNA for the CDR3 is TGCAGCGTTGAACAAGGGTTTGGGACCCAGTACTTC.